This T cell receptor (beta chain) is drawn from a study of blood T cell repertoires in COVID-19. Study-wide background: The analysed material was cDNA or gDNA that came from T cells, B-cell-depleted T cells, or PBMCs.

Some clones are missing from TCRdb's copy, which holds only in-frame ones; the method was immunoSEQ multiplex PCR. This sample yields 100,000 to 150,000 clones, of which 75% to 90% are seen a single time; less than 20% belongs to the top ten. Sequencing input: peripheral blood. The clonotype comes from a man between 45 and 60 years old with active or convalescent COVID-19.

The CDR3 sequence is CSVGAGRDYGYTF. The CDR3 region has the DNA TGCAGCGTTGGGGCAGGTCGAGACTATGGCTACACCTTC. The chain recombines TRBV29-1 with TRBJ1-2; no clear D. V was clipped by 4 bases and J by 3 bases, with 12 bases between them. The CDR3 loop spans 13 amino acids. Looked up from germline, CDR1 is SQVTM and CDR2 is ANQGSEA.